A single sample gave rise to the 20 T cell receptor beta chains below, sequenced in a study of T-cell reconstitution after alpha-beta-depleted transplantation in children. During its preparation, the TCRbeta library received unique molecular identifiers. TCRdb passed the PCR reads through MiXCR, listing each CDR3 protein once. The repertoire consists of approximately 340,000 distinct CDR3 sequences, with around 10% occurring once and the leading ten covering around 2.4%. Sample: PBMCs from the stem cell graft donor, taken from the stem cell graft. The receptors stem from a human donor who donated a stem cell graft to a child with acute lymphoblastic leukemia.

The sample holds many counts of this clonotype. The chain recombines TRBV5-1 with TRBJ2-2; 7 nucleotides agree with TRBD1. The V and J ends lost 7 bases and 7 bases, in that order; junction bases with no gene match: 7. CDR3 length: 13 residues. CDR1 is SGHRS and CDR2 is YFSETQ in the germline V gene. CDR3 bases: TGCGCCAGCGTCCGGGACAGTGGCGGGGAGCTGTTTTTT. Translated: CASVRDSGGELFF.

The chain recombines TRBV21-1 with TRBJ2-1. TRBV21-1 is described as a pseudogene. This CDR3 contains 12 residues. The CDR3 sequence is CATGGSYNEQFF. The CDR3 coding sequence is TGTGCCACAGGGGGCTCCTACAATGAGCAGTTCTTC.

The chain carries TRBV5-6 and TRBJ2-6, with D perhaps TRBD1 (6 bases). The CDR3 extends over 19 amino acids. Trimming removed 3 bases at V and 1 base at J, with 20 bases between. The germline gives CDR1 SGHDT, CDR2 YYEEEE. The CDR3 DNA follows: TGTGCCAGCAGCTATGATATTCTGGGGGCGCAATCTGGGGCCAACGTCCTGACTTTC. Protein: CASSYDILGAQSGANVLTF.

This clonotype was recorded many times. V and J are TRBV5-1 and TRBJ2-5; D tentatively reads TRBD1 or TRBD2 (5 bases each). Looked up from germline, CDR1 is SGHRS and CDR2 is YFSETQ. The CDR3 extends over 14 amino acids. The germline V and J ends were trimmed by 7 bases and 6 bases, with 19 bases remaining between them. DNA of the CDR3: TGCGCCAGCGGGGCCGGGGCCAACCGAAAGACCCAGTACTTC. As protein: CASGAGANRKTQYF.

The chain uses TRBV15 and TRBJ2-1; TRBD2 matches 7 bases. CDR1 is LNHNV, CDR2 YYDKDF, per germline (reference sequence). The CDR3 is 16 residues long. The junction had 11 bases not matched to a gene; V was cut back by 1 base and J by 8 bases. CDR3 nucleotide sequence: TGTGCCACCAGCAGAGTTAAGTGGGAGGGCGAGGATGAGCAGTTCTTC. Translation: CATSRVKWEGEDEQFF. Full variable domain (outside the CDR3, taken from reference TRBV15 and TRBJ2-1): DAMVIQNPRYQVTQFGKPVTLSCSQTLNHNVMYWYQQKSSQAPKLLFHYYDKDFNNEADTPDNFQSRRPNTSFCFLDIRSPGLGDTAMYLCATSRVKWEGEDEQFFGPGTRLTVL.

The table lists this clonotype with many counts. The gene calls are TRBV7-4 and TRBJ2-3; 7 bases are shared with TRBD2. V shed 5 bases, J shed 0 bases, and the junction held 2 bases outside the gene matches. The germline gives CDR1 SGHVT, CDR2 SQSDAQ. This CDR3 spans 14 amino acids. This CDR3 reads CASSRTRSTDTQYF. CDR3 DNA sequence: TGTGCCAGCAGCCGGACTAGAAGCACAGATACGCAGTATTTT.

This clonotype was seen more than once but under ten times. The V and J genes are TRBV5-1 and TRBJ1-2; D is possibly TRBD1 (6 bases). The CDR3 covers 14 residues. CDR1 is SGHRS, CDR2 YFSETQ, per germline. V was clipped by 7 bases and J by 1 base, with 14 bases between them. The chain's CDR3 is CASGAGASNYGYTF. CDR3 nucleotide sequence: TGCGCCAGCGGGGCAGGGGCGAGTAACTATGGCTACACCTTC.

This clonotype has ten or more counts. The rearrangement links TRBV10-3 to TRBJ1-5; D unresolved. The CDR3 spans 14 residues. With 0 bases removed from V and 6 bases from J, the gap between germline ends came to 9 bases. Germline CDR1 is ENHRY and CDR2 is SYGVKD. CDR3 coding DNA: TGTGCCATCAGTGAGTCTCAGCAGTCTCAGCCCCAGCATTTT. This translates into CAISESQQSQPQHF.

The chain joins TRBV5-4 to TRBJ2-5; a weak D match, TRBD2 (5 bases). The CDR3 consists of 14 residues. CDR1 is SGHNT, CDR2 YYREEE, per germline (reference sequence). V was shortened by 5 bases and J by 3 bases, with 14 bases between the two germline ends. The CDR3 region is CASRSVGAEETQYF. The DNA of the CDR3 is TGTGCCAGCAGGTCGGTCGGAGCGGAAGAGACCCAGTACTTC.

This clonotype was picked up many times. This chain connects TRBV20-1 to TRBJ2-1, with TRBD2 matching 14 bases. The J segment lost 9 bases and the V segment lost 1 base, leaving 5 bases of the junction unmatched. Germline CDR1 is DFQATT and CDR2 is SNEGSKA (reference sequence). This CDR3 is built from 15 residues. The CDR3 loop reads CSARGGTSGSGEQFF. The CDR3 region has the DNA TGCAGTGCTAGAGGAGGGACTAGCGGGAGCGGTGAGCAGTTCTTC.

This clonotype was seen only a few times. The DNA for the CDR3 is TGTGCCAGCAGACCCGGGGGGGGCGAGCAGTACTTC. Translation: CASRPGGGEQYF. The V gene is TRBV12-3 or TRBV12-4, the J gene TRBJ2-7; 8 bases match TRBD2. This CDR3 spans 12 amino acids. V was clipped by 6 bases and J by 6 bases; unmatched bases: 4.

This clonotype has a count of ten or more. The genes are TRBV18 and TRBJ2-1; TRBD2 aligns across 12 bases. In germline, CDR1 is KGHSH, CDR2 LQKENI. This CDR3 has 16 residues. V lost 5 bases to trimming and J lost 7 bases; unmatched junction nucleotides: 9. CDR3 region: CASSSKTSGSVNEQFF. The CDR3 DNA reads as TGTGCCAGCTCATCGAAGACTAGCGGGAGCGTGAATGAGCAGTTCTTC. Supplemented by reference TRBV18 and TRBJ2-1, the full variable domain reads NAGVMQNPRHLVRRRGQEARLRCSPMKGHSHVYWYRQLPEEGLKFMVYLQKENIIDESGMPKERFSAEFPKEGPSILRIQQVVRGDSAAYFCASSSKTSGSVNEQFFGPGTRLTVL.

The chain joins TRBV5-1 to TRBJ2-7; 8 positions agree with TRBD1. Losses at the gene ends were 2 bases for V and 3 bases for J; bases not matched to a gene: 7. Per the germline V gene, CDR1 is SGHRS and CDR2 is YFSETQ. The CDR3 has 15 amino acids. The CDR3 loop is CASSLIGTGFYEQYF. The CDR3 coding sequence is TGCGCCAGCAGCTTAATAGGGACAGGCTTCTACGAGCAGTACTTC.

This clonotype has more than one count but fewer than ten. The chain links TRBV5-6 to TRBJ2-7, with 7 bases lining up with TRBD1. The trim removed 4 bases at V and 0 bases at J, leaving 7 bases unmatched. Germline V gene lookup returns CDR1 SGHDT and CDR2 YYEEEE. This CDR3 comprises 15 residues. In nucleotides, the CDR3 is TGTGCCAGCAGCATTGGACAGGCGAGCTCCTACGAGCAGTACTTC. Translation gives CASSIGQASSYEQYF. The full variable domain, its missing parts supplied by reference TRBV5-6 and TRBJ2-7, is DAGVTQSPTHLIKTRGQQVTLRCSPKSGHDTVSWYQQALGQGPQFIFQYYEEEERQRGNFPDRFSGHQFPNYSSELNVNALLLGDSALYLCASSIGQASSYEQYFGPGTRLTVT.

V is TRBV27 and J is TRBJ1-6, with a weak D call TRBD1 (5 bases). V was trimmed by 3 bases and J by 9 bases, leaving 12 bases between them. Germline V gives CDR1 MNHEY, CDR2 SMNVEV (reference sequence). The CDR3 is 14 residues long. CDR3 in amino acids: CASSLQDTRSPLHF. CDR3 bases: TGTGCCAGCAGTTTGCAGGACACGCGTTCACCCCTCCACTTT.

This clonotype was seen a handful of times. CDR3 nucleotide sequence: TGTGCCAGCAGTCCCCCAGCGGAAAGCTCCTACGAGCAGTACTTC. The encoded protein is CASSPPAESSYEQYF. The chain recombines TRBV12-3 or TRBV12-4 with TRBJ2-7; maybe TRBD2 (5 bases). V lost 5 bases, J lost 0 bases, and 14 bases lay in between. The length of the CDR3 is 15 residues.

Many counts were recorded for this clonotype. The rearrangement links TRBV5-1 to TRBJ2-1; D ambiguous. The CDR3 consists of 16 residues. The V end lost 0 bases, the J end lost 0 bases, and 10 bases lay between the germline ends. CDR1 is SGHRS, CDR2 YFSETQ, per germline. The CDR3 sequence: CASSLDGLSSYNEQFF. The CDR3 coding sequence is TGCGCCAGCAGCTTGGACGGCCTCAGCTCCTACAATGAGCAGTTCTTC.

The CDR3 loop reads CASSPGVGGSFEQFF. CDR3 DNA: TGCGCCAGCAGCCCCGGGGTAGGCGGGAGTTTTGAGCAGTTCTTC. The chain carries TRBV4-3 and TRBJ2-1, with 7 bases that match TRBD2. Germline CDR1 reads LGHNA; CDR2 reads YSLEER. The CDR3 sequence is 15 residues long. Germline trimming cut 4 bases from V and 9 bases from J; bases unmatched to any gene: 12.

The chain is built from TRBV9 and TRBJ2-2; the match to TRBD2 covers 9 bases. The CDR3 extends over 15 amino acids. Germline loops: CDR1 SGDLS, CDR2 YYNGEE. The V gene end was trimmed by 3 bases and the J gene end by 7 bases; junction bases not matched to a gene: 7. The CDR3 region is CASSGREGRVGELFF. DNA for the CDR3: TGTGCCAGCAGCGGGCGGGAGGGCCGCGTCGGGGAGCTGTTTTTT.

This clonotype has more than one count but fewer than ten. The V and J genes are TRBV7-2 and TRBJ2-1; 9 positions agree with TRBD2. Trimming at V came to 4 bases and at J to 7 bases, leaving 11 bases not matched to a gene. The CDR3 spans 16 residues. In germline, CDR1 is SGHTA, CDR2 FQGNSA. CDR3 protein: CASSSRGRALLNEQFF. CDR3 bases: TGTGCCAGCAGCTCCCGCGGGAGGGCCCTCTTAAATGAGCAGTTCTTC.